What follows are 25 T cell receptor beta chains derived from one specimen sequenced in a study of T cells in Graves' hyperthyroidism and ophthalmopathy. Amplified regions were TCR beta CDR3 sequences from RNA transcripts. The HTBI primer set drove a first-round RT-PCR of the TCR CDR3. TCRdb recomputed calls from the multiplex PCR reads with MiXCR, one row per CDR3 protein. Of hundreds of thousands of distinct CDR3 sequences in the sample, 12% to 15% were seen once. Sequenced material: blood. The receptors here all came from a woman aged 18-29 years with Graves' hyperthyroidism.

This clonotype showed up many times. This chain links TRBV20-1 with TRBJ1-1; D gene uncertain. V was pared by 0 bases and J by 0 bases, with 11 bases between. Germline V gene data show CDR1 as DFQATT and CDR2 as SNEGSKA (reference sequence). This CDR3 has 15 amino acids. CDR3 in amino acids: CSARDGRSMNTEAFF. Written as DNA, the CDR3 is TGCAGTGCTAGAGATGGTAGATCGATGAACACTGAAGCTTTCTTT.

This clonotype was seen only a few times. The chain combines TRBV12-3 or TRBV12-4 with TRBJ2-7; possible D gene TRBD2, 5 bases. This CDR3 region has 14 residues. V lost 5 bases, J lost 7 bases, and 18 bases lay in between. CDR3 nucleotide sequence: TGTGCCAGCAGTGACCCCGGGGTTCGACTGGAGCAGTACTTC. It encodes CASSDPGVRLEQYF.

This clonotype was counted ten times or more. This rearrangement joins TRBV28 to TRBJ1-6; D call uncertain. V was shortened by 3 bases and J by 5 bases, with 23 bases between the two germline ends. The germline V gene has CDR1 MDHEN and CDR2 SYDVKM. This CDR3 has 19 residues. The CDR3: CASSFIVLEGYGHNSPLHF. The CDR3, as DNA: TGTGCCAGCAGTTTTATAGTGTTGGAGGGATATGGGCATAATTCACCCCTCCACTTT. The full variable domain, with the rest looked up from reference TRBV28 and TRBJ1-6, is DVKVTQSSRYLVKRTGEKVFLECVQDMDHENMFWYRQDPGLGLRLIYFSYDVKMKEKGDIPEGYSVSREKKERFSLILESASTNQTSMYLCASSFIVLEGYGHNSPLHFGNGTRLTVT.

This clonotype was seen at least ten times. The chain combines TRBV2 with TRBJ1-1; weak D call: TRBD1 (5 bases). CDR1 and CDR2 from the germline V gene are SNHLY and FYNNEI. This CDR3 contains 15 residues. Trimming shortened V by 4 bases and J by 1 base, and 13 bases separated the two germline ends. The CDR3 nucleotides read TGTGCCAGCAGTGTTATGGGGCAGACGAACACTGAAGCTTTCTTT. It encodes CASSVMGQTNTEAFF.

The V gene is TRBV3-1, the J gene TRBJ2-3, with unresolved D. This CDR3 comprises 16 residues. The V end lost 2 bases, the J end lost 6 bases, and 18 bases lay between the germline ends. CDR1 and CDR2 (germline): LGHDT, YNNKEL (reference sequence). The CDR3 loop is CASSQRGTSSQDTQYF. In DNA, the CDR3 is TGTGCCAGCAGCCAACGTGGCACAAGCTCCCAGGATACGCAGTATTTT.

This clonotype has at least ten counts. The chain couples TRBV2 to TRBJ2-5, with D perhaps TRBD2 (6 bases). In germline, CDR1 is SNHLY, CDR2 FYNNEI. The CDR3 spans 13 residues. V was clipped by 8 bases and J by 3 bases, with 13 bases between them. CDR3 protein: CASVWEREETQYF. The CDR3 nucleotides are TGTGCCAGCGTCTGGGAGCGGGAAGAGACCCAGTACTTC. Filled out from reference TRBV2 and TRBJ2-5, the complete variable domain reads EPEVTQTPSHQVTQMGQEVILRCVPISNHLYFYWYRQILGQKVEFLVSFYNNEISEKSEIFDDQFSVERPDGSNFTLKIRSTKLEDSAMYFCASVWEREETQYFGPGTRLLVL.

The chain uses TRBV20-1 and TRBJ1-2; 7 bases are shared with TRBD1. Looked up from germline, CDR1 is DFQATT and CDR2 is SNEGSKA (reference sequence). Germline trimming cut 8 bases from V and 4 bases from J; bases unmatched to any gene: 7. The CDR3 is 12 residues long. The DNA of the CDR3 is TGCAGTACATTCGGGACAGCCTATGGCTACACCTTC. Translating it yields CSTFGTAYGYTF.

A few counts support this clonotype. This sequence joins TRBV27 and TRBJ2-7; tentative D call: TRBD1 (5 bases). Germline CDR1 MNHEY, CDR2 SMNVEV (reference sequence). Deletions cut 0 bases from V and 0 bases from J, with 15 bases between. The CDR3 consists of 17 residues. The CDR3 here is CASSLSHRPLNSYEQYF. The CDR3 DNA is TGTGCCAGCAGTTTATCCCACAGGCCGCTAAACTCCTACGAGCAGTACTTC.

There are a few counts of this clonotype. The chain joins TRBV7-3 to TRBJ2-5; 9 positions agree with TRBD1. Germline assignment: CDR1 SGHTA and CDR2 FQGTGA. The CDR3 loop spans 13 amino acids. Trimming at V came to 5 bases and at J to 7 bases, leaving 5 bases not matched to a gene. The CDR3 DNA follows: TGTGCCAGCAGCCCTGGGACAGGGCTGACCCAGTACTTC. It translates to CASSPGTGLTQYF.

The chain recombines TRBV7-9 with TRBJ1-3; D may be TRBD1 (5 bases). CDR1 is SEHNR, CDR2 FQNEAQ, per germline (reference sequence). The CDR3 sequence is 15 residues long. V was pared by 1 base and J by 2 bases, with 9 bases between. CDR3 region: CASSLVWDPGNTIYF. The CDR3 DNA reads as TGTGCCAGCAGCTTAGTATGGGACCCTGGAAACACCATATATTTT.

This clonotype was counted many times. The genes are TRBV28 and TRBJ1-1; maybe TRBD1 (6 bases). Per the germline V gene, CDR1 is MDHEN and CDR2 is SYDVKM. The CDR3 totals 14 residues. V lost 6 bases, J lost 4 bases, and 15 bases lay in between. The CDR3 DNA reads as TGTGCCAGCAGCGAGGACAGCCTTCGCACTGAAGCTTTCTTT. Translated, it gives CASSEDSLRTEAFF. Full variable domain (outside the CDR3, taken from reference TRBV28 and TRBJ1-1): DVKVTQSSRYLVKRTGEKVFLECVQDMDHENMFWYRQDPGLGLRLIYFSYDVKMKEKGDIPEGYSVSREKKERFSLILESASTNQTSMYLCASSEDSLRTEAFFGQGTRLTVV.

This clonotype was observed many times. The chain joins TRBV6-1 to TRBJ2-3, with TRBD2 matching 9 bases. CDR1 MNHNS and CDR2 SASEGT come from the germline V gene. The CDR3 length is 15 residues. The V gene end was trimmed by 6 bases and the J gene end by 2 bases; junction bases not matched to a gene: 6. The CDR3 DNA sequence: TGTGCCAGCAGAAAACTAGCGGGCTCCACAGATACGCAGTATTTT. Its translation is CASRKLAGSTDTQYF.

This clonotype was counted ten times or more. V usage is TRBV7-2 and J usage is TRBJ2-3; no definite D call. The ends were cut back, 8 bases at V and 2 bases at J, with 17 bases in the middle. The CDR3 sequence is 15 residues long. In germline, CDR1 is SGHTA, CDR2 FQGNSA. The CDR3 spells CASLLAPGATDTQYF. In DNA, the CDR3 is TGTGCCAGCCTTTTGGCCCCCGGAGCCACAGATACGCAGTATTTT. The variable domain in full, completed from reference TRBV7-2 and TRBJ2-3, reads GAGVSQSPSNKVTEKGKDVELRCDPISGHTALYWYRQSLGQGLEFLIYFQGNSAPDKSGLPSDRFSAERTGGSVSTLTIQRTQQEDSAVYLCASLLAPGATDTQYFGPGTRLTVL.

This clonotype was picked up many times. The chain carries TRBV9 and TRBJ2-3; D unresolved. CDR1 is SGDLS and CDR2 is YYNGEE in the germline V gene. The CDR3 loop spans 16 amino acids. V was pared by 0 bases and J by 1 base, with 12 bases between. The DNA for the CDR3 is TGTGCCAGCAGCGTAGACTTGGGCGTGGGCACAGATACGCAGTATTTT. Translating gives CASSVDLGVGTDTQYF.

This clonotype was counted between two and nine times. The CDR3 nucleotides are TGTGCCACCAGTGATTTGGCCCGAGGGAATGGCTACACCTTC. It is translated as CATSDLARGNGYTF. The rearrangement links TRBV24-1 to TRBJ1-2; D not resolved. The V end was cut by 0 bases, the J end by 6 bases, with 10 bases between. The CDR3 has 14 amino acids. CDR1 and CDR2 from the germline V gene are KGHDR and SFDVKD.

The genes are TRBV3-1 and TRBJ2-2; 8 bases are shared with TRBD2. The length of the CDR3 is 15 residues. Trimming took 4 bases from V and 8 from J; bases not matched to a gene: 9. The germline CDR1 and CDR2 sequences are LGHDT and YNNKEL (reference sequence). This CDR3 is CASSPRSGRVGELFF. The CDR3 nucleotides are TGTGCCAGCAGCCCCCGGAGCGGGAGAGTGGGGGAGCTGTTTTTT.

The rearrangement uses TRBV2 and TRBJ2-7; 13 positions match TRBD2. The CDR3 is 14 amino acids. The V and J ends lost 6 bases and 13 bases, in that order; junction bases with no gene match: 12. Germline V gene sequence: CDR1 SNHLY, CDR2 FYNNEI. CDR3 sequence reads: CASSLGRTSGSNYF. In DNA, the CDR3 is TGTGCCAGCAGCCTCGGACGGACTAGCGGGAGCAATTACTTC. Supplemented by reference TRBV2 and TRBJ2-7, the full variable domain reads EPEVTQTPSHQVTQMGQEVILRCVPISNHLYFYWYRQILGQKVEFLVSFYNNEISEKSEIFDDQFSVERPDGSNFTLKIRSTKLEDSAMYFCASSLGRTSGSNYFGPGTRLTVT.

The chain recombines TRBV5-1 with TRBJ2-4; D perhaps matches TRBD2 (5 bases). Germline V gene lookup returns CDR1 SGHRS and CDR2 YFSETQ. Trimming took off 4 bases at V and 0 bases at J, with 14 bases between the two ends. This CDR3 has 16 residues. CDR3 nucleotide sequence: TGCGCCAGCAGCCTGGAGGCGGGCTCAGCCAAAAACATTCAGTACTTC. It translates to CASSLEAGSAKNIQYF.

The chain couples TRBV19 to TRBJ1-5; D perhaps matches TRBD1 (5 bases). CDR1 is LNHDA, CDR2 SQIVND, per germline (reference sequence). V gave up 1 base and J gave up 4 bases, with 14 bases separating them. The CDR3 is 16 residues long. For the CDR3, the DNA is TGTGCCAGTAGTATAGTTTCCGGCAGGGAGAATCAGCCCCAGCATTTT. It yields the protein CASSIVSGRENQPQHF.

This chain uses TRBV13 with TRBJ2-7; D is perhaps TRBD2 (5 bases). The CDR3 runs 14 residues. Germline values: CDR1 PRHDT, CDR2 FYEKMQ (reference sequence). Trimming cost V 4 bases and J 7 bases, with 17 bases left between them. CDR3 DNA: TGTGCCAGCAGCTCCGTAGGGCTAGCTGGGGAGCAGTACTTC. Amino acids: CASSSVGLAGEQYF.

This clonotype was seen ten or more times. J is TRBJ2-2 and V is TRBV11-2; D gene uncertain. V dropped 5 bases and J dropped 4 bases, with 14 bases sitting between them. Germline CDR1 and CDR2: SGHAT and FQNNGV. The CDR3 contains 15 residues. The CDR3 sequence: CASSPKNLGTGELFF. The CDR3 coding sequence is TGTGCCAGCAGCCCAAAAAACCTAGGCACCGGGGAGCTGTTTTTT. Full variable domain (outside the CDR3, taken from reference TRBV11-2 and TRBJ2-2): EAGVAQSPRYKIIEKRQSVAFWCNPISGHATLYWYQQILGQGPKLLIQFQNNGVVDDSQLPKDRFSAERLKGVDSTLKIQPAKLEDSAVYLCASSPKNLGTGELFFGEGSRLTVL.

In its sample, this clonotype was seen many times. This CDR3 reads CASRKEVAGASEQFF. The CDR3 nucleotides are TGTGCCAGCCGTAAAGAGGTAGCGGGAGCGTCTGAGCAGTTCTTC. The chain uses TRBV28 and TRBJ2-1; 9 bases line up with TRBD2. The germline V gene encodes CDR1 MDHEN and CDR2 SYDVKM. Trimming removed 8 bases from V and 9 bases from J; junction bases left unmatched: 14. The CDR3 spans 15 residues.

In this sample, this clonotype turned up many times. The genes are TRBV12-3 or TRBV12-4 and TRBJ2-3; the match to TRBD2 covers 12 bases. V lost 5 bases to trimming and J lost 3 bases; unmatched junction nucleotides: 6. CDR3 length: 16 residues. Here the CDR3 reads CASSNPGLAGTDTQYF. In DNA, the CDR3 is TGTGCCAGCAGTAATCCAGGACTAGCGGGAACAGATACGCAGTATTTT.

The table lists this clonotype with a few counts. J is TRBJ2-1 and V is TRBV7-3, with 10 bases fitting TRBD2. The CDR3 sequence is 18 residues long. The junction had 12 bases not matched to a gene; V was cut back by 2 bases and J by 5 bases. Germline V gene lookup returns CDR1 SGHTA and CDR2 FQGTGA. The CDR3 sequence: CASSLDPGLARVNNEQFF. The CDR3 region has the DNA TGTGCCAGCAGCTTAGACCCGGGACTAGCGAGAGTAAACAATGAGCAGTTCTTC.

Turning to this clonotype: The germline gene is not matched at one end of the junction; a read error may be the cause. This chain uses TRBV5-6 with TRBJ2-1, with 7 bases fitting TRBD2. The germline V gene encodes CDR1 SGHDT and CDR2 YYEEEE. This CDR3 has 12 residues. This CDR3 is CATSGNYNEQFF. CDR3 coding DNA: TGTGCCACCAGCGGGAACTACAATGAGCAGTTCTTC.